Listed here are 18 T cell receptor beta chains from one sample, sequenced in a study of cytomegalovirus exposure and HLA in healthy donors. PCR used 60 Vbeta primers and 13 Jbeta primers. Profiled with immunoSEQ multiplex PCR; TCRdb holds only in-frame clones, not every one. The profile covers some 120,000 clones, with around 86% appearing a single time and under 5% taken by the ten largest. Sequencing used PBMCs. Every receptor here comes from a woman in her twenties or thirties in good health and CMV-seronegative.

This clone came up once. This specimen includes other DNA sequences encoding the same CDR3. The chain recombines TRBV6-6 with TRBJ2-1; TRBD2 matches at 11 bases. The CDR3 covers 15 residues. Germline lookup yields CDR1 MNHNY and CDR2 SVGAGI (reference sequence). The V and J ends lost 6 bases and 2 bases, in that order; junction bases with no gene match: 3. CDR3 in DNA: TGTGCCAGCAGCCTAGCGGGAGGCCCCTACAATGAGCAGTTCTTC. Protein sequence: CASSLAGGPYNEQFF.

This sequence joins TRBV7-9 and TRBJ2-7; D perhaps matches TRBD1 (6 bases). The germline gives CDR1 SEHNR, CDR2 FQNEAQ (reference sequence). Trimming cost V 5 bases and J 2 bases, with 10 bases left between them. The CDR3 sequence is 13 residues long. This CDR3 reads CASSHRQAYEQYF. The CDR3 DNA is TGTGCCAGCAGCCATAGACAGGCCTACGAGCAGTACTTC.

This clone was recorded only once. V is TRBV10-3 and J is TRBJ2-7, with TRBD2 matching over 12 bases. CDR3 length: 15 residues. CDR1 and CDR2 from the germline V gene are ENHRY and SYGVKD. Trimming took 8 bases from V and 3 from J; bases not matched to a gene: 8. The DNA of the CDR3 is TGTGCCATCGGATACGGACTAGCGGGACGCTACGAGCAGTACTTC. Amino acid sequence: CAIGYGLAGRYEQYF.

This chain joins TRBV7-2 and TRBJ1-2; 9 positions agree with TRBD1. The CDR3 is 17 residues long. Germline V gene sequence: CDR1 SGHTA, CDR2 FQGNSA. Trimming cost V 2 bases and J 4 bases; bases outside gene matches: 11. In nucleotides, the CDR3 is TGTGCCAGCAGCTTAATCGACAGGGGGAGGACTCTCTATGGCTACACCTTC. It yields the protein CASSLIDRGRTLYGYTF.

The V gene is TRBV19, the J gene TRBJ2-1; 7 bases agree with TRBD2. Per germline, CDR1 LNHDA and CDR2 SQIVND (reference sequence). Unmatched junction bases numbered 11, after V lost 0 bases and J lost 3 bases. The CDR3 is made up of 18 amino acids. The CDR3 protein is CASSIDQWGGSGYNEQFF. The CDR3 DNA reads TGTGCCAGTAGTATAGACCAGTGGGGCGGGAGTGGCTACAATGAGCAGTTCTTC.

The rearrangement joins TRBV11-2 to TRBJ2-5; D is uncertain. V was trimmed by 3 bases and J by 5 bases, leaving 10 bases between them. This CDR3 region has 13 residues. CDR1 is SGHAT and CDR2 is FQNNGV in the germline V gene. The chain's CDR3 is CASSFYSAETQYF. In nucleotides, the CDR3 is TGTGCCAGCAGCTTCTATTCCGCGGAGACCCAGTACTTC.

The gene calls are TRBV6-1 and TRBJ1-5, with D perhaps TRBD1 (5 bases). Trimming removed 2 bases at V and 6 bases at J, with 8 bases between. CDR3 size: 13 residues. Per the germline V gene, CDR1 is MNHNS and CDR2 is SASEGT. The CDR3 sequence: CASSEQGSQPQHF. CDR3 in DNA: TGTGCCAGCAGTGAACAGGGAAGTCAGCCCCAGCATTTT.

The rearrangement joins TRBV28 to TRBJ2-3; 11 bases line up with TRBD2. Germline assignment: CDR1 MDHEN and CDR2 SYDVKM. The V segment lost 5 bases and the J segment 9 bases; nucleotides outside the gene matches: 10. The CDR3 consists of 15 residues. CDR3 nucleotides: TGTGCCAGCAGTGAACTAGCGGGAGCGATCCCCACGCAGTATTTT. Translating gives CASSELAGAIPTQYF.

The chain is built from TRBV14 and TRBJ2-3; maybe TRBD2 (5 bases). The germline V gene encodes CDR1 SGHDN and CDR2 FVKESK. V was shortened by 1 base and J by 8 bases, with 7 bases between the two germline ends. The CDR3 is 12 residues long. DNA of the CDR3: TGTGCCAGCAGCCAAGCCGGAGGTACGCAGTATTTT. It specifies CASSQAGGTQYF.

This clone was seen a single time. The gene calls are TRBV7-2 and TRBJ2-1; a weak D match, TRBD1 (6 bases). V lost 3 bases, J lost 7 bases, and 16 bases lay in between. Germline V gene lookup returns CDR1 SGHTA and CDR2 FQGNSA. The CDR3 extends over 15 amino acids. Written as DNA, the CDR3 is TGTGCCAGCAGCTTTTCTCGGGACATTGTGAATGAGCAGTTCTTC. The encoded protein is CASSFSRDIVNEQFF.

The chain recombines TRBV6-5 with TRBJ2-7; 9 bases are shared with TRBD1. V lost 2 bases and J lost 2; bases outside the gene matches: 4. The CDR3 is made up of 15 amino acids. Per the germline V gene, CDR1 is MNHEY and CDR2 is SVGAGI. CDR3 DNA: TGTGCCAGCAGTTACGGACAGGGGCAGGCCTACGAGCAGTACTTC. The encoded protein is CASSYGQGQAYEQYF.

The J gene is TRBJ1-2, the V gene TRBV6-1, with D possibly TRBD1 on 6 matching bases. This CDR3 comprises 12 residues. Germline loops: CDR1 MNHNS, CDR2 SASEGT. V was clipped by 4 bases and J by 14 bases, with 17 bases between them. The CDR3 DNA reads as TGTGCCAGCAGTGGTTCGGGACACTCGTTTACCTTC. It yields the protein CASSGSGHSFTF.

Note on this clone: The sample carries other DNA sequences with the same CDR3. The chain uses TRBV14 and TRBJ2-7; TRBD1 aligns across 9 bases. The germline V gene has CDR1 SGHDN and CDR2 FVKESK. V dropped 3 bases and J dropped 6; count of bases not matched to a gene: 9. This CDR3 region has 15 residues. In DNA form, the CDR3 reads TGTGCCAGCAGCCATCGGACAGGGGAATCCGGCGAGCAGTACTTC. It specifies CASSHRTGESGEQYF. The entire variable domain, with the rest obtained from reference TRBV14 and TRBJ2-7, is as follows: EAGVTQFPSHSVIEKGQTVTLRCDPISGHDNLYWYRRVMGKEIKFLLHFVKESKQDESGMPNNRFLAERTGGTYSTLKVQPAELEDSGVYFCASSHRTGESGEQYFGPGTRLTVT.

This chain links TRBV28 with TRBJ1-5, with TRBD1 as a possible D gene (6 bases). The V end was cut by 6 bases, the J end by 11 bases, with 14 bases between. The CDR3 covers 12 residues. CDR1 MDHEN and CDR2 SYDVKM come from the germline V gene. As DNA, the CDR3 is TGTGCCAGCAGCCCAGGGGAGAGGGCCCAGCATTTT. Amino acid sequence: CASSPGERAQHF.

In DNA form, the CDR3 reads TGCGCCAGCAGCGCTTGGACTAGGGGATTAGGCGACGAGCAGTACTTC. Protein: CASSAWTRGLGDEQYF. This rearrangement joins TRBV5-1 to TRBJ2-7, with 7 bases lining up with TRBD2. The CDR3 has 16 residues. The germline V gene has CDR1 SGHRS and CDR2 YFSETQ. V shed 4 bases and J 5 bases; nucleotides not matched to a gene: 15.

The rearrangement joins TRBV28 to TRBJ2-7, with 7 nucleotides matching TRBD2. The CDR3 length is 16 residues. Germline CDR1 is MDHEN and CDR2 is SYDVKM. Germline trimming cut 3 bases from V and 6 bases from J; bases unmatched to any gene: 14. Written as DNA, the CDR3 is TGTGCCAGCAGTTTGGGACTACGCTCTTCCTACGTCGAGCAGTACTTC. Protein: CASSLGLRSSYVEQYF.

In this sample, this clone turned up a few times. The V call is TRBV27, the J call TRBJ2-7, with 8 bases aligning to TRBD2. Germline V gene sequence: CDR1 MNHEY, CDR2 SMNVEV (reference sequence). This CDR3 is built from 14 residues. The J segment lost 1 base and the V segment lost 5 bases, leaving 4 bases of the junction unmatched. The CDR3 bases are TGTGCCAGCAGTCGGGGGGGCTCTTCCTACGAGCAGTACTTC. Amino acids: CASSRGGSSYEQYF.

The V call is TRBV5-4, the J call TRBJ2-5, with D possibly matching TRBD2 (6 bases). The V and J ends lost 4 bases and 5 bases respectively, with 9 bases between them. Germline V lookup: CDR1 SGHNT, CDR2 YYREEE (reference sequence). This CDR3 is built from 12 residues. For the CDR3, the DNA is TGTGCCAGCAGCCTTCGGGGGGAGACCCAGTACTTC. Translation: CASSLRGETQYF.